The present TCR beta chain was sequenced within a study of beta chain features in type 1 diabetes. Expressed TCRB transcripts were sequenced, since all the RNA that had been isolated was reverse transcribed. Clones were sequenced by immunoSEQ multiplex PCR, and TCRdb holds only the in-frame ones, with some missing. The repertoire holds under 450,000 clones, with about 15% as singletons. This clone was seen a few times. CDR1 is SGHVS and CDR2 is FNYEAQ in the germline V gene. V was pared by 2 bases and J by 0 bases, with 4 bases of the junction left unmatched. The CDR3 runs to 16 residues. The chain employs TRBV7-6 and TRBJ2-1, with 7 bases fitting TRBD2. Sequencing was done on a sample of naive CD4+ T cells from blood. The clonotype originates from a man under 40 in good health. CDR3 nucleotide sequence: TGTGCCAGCAGCTTAACGGTAGCGGGCTCCTACAATGAGCAGTTCTTC. It is translated as CASSLTVAGSYNEQFF.